Each of the 32 T cell receptor beta chains below was sequenced from the same sample in a study of OX40 agonist ivuxolimab in advanced cancers. Some clones are missing from TCRdb's copy, which holds only in-frame ones; the method was immunoSEQ multiplex PCR. The repertoire has fewer than 25,000 clones, 85% to 90% of them found once; the top ten carry less than 60%. The source material was CD4+ or CD8+ T cells sorted from blood, sampled in a trial of the OX40 agonist ivuxolimab. The receptors were gathered from an adult with an advanced solid tumor such as melanoma, head and neck, liver or kidney cancer.

The CDR3 region is CASSIAGQHSSYEQYF. CDR3 DNA sequence: TGTGCCAGTAGTATAGCCGGGCAGCACAGCTCCTACGAGCAGTACTTC. This rearrangement joins TRBV19 to TRBJ2-5; D remains unclear. The end of the DNA is better explained by TRBJ2-7, so the J call may be wrong. CDR1 is LNHDA, CDR2 SQIVND, per germline (reference sequence). CDR3 length equals 16 residues.

The chain has TRBV5-8 and TRBJ2-2, with D possibly matching TRBD2 (5 bases). The CDR3 runs 14 residues. Germline loops: CDR1 SGHTS, CDR2 YDEGEE. Trimming shortened V by 5 bases and J by 8 bases, and 16 bases separated the two germline ends. For the CDR3, the DNA is TGTGCCAGCAGAGGTAGAACGGGATCTGGGGAGCTGTTTTTT. Translated, it gives CASRGRTGSGELFF.

The chain carries TRBV9 and TRBJ2-2; unclear D gene. Germline CDR1 reads SGDLS; CDR2 reads YYNGEE. V lost 1 base, J lost 7 bases, and 8 bases lay in between. This CDR3 is 13 amino acids long. CDR3 bases: TGTGCCAGCAGCGTACGACGAAACGGGGAGCTGTTTTTT. Its protein is CASSVRRNGELFF.

The J gene is TRBJ2-2, the V gene TRBV6-5, with D tentatively TRBD2 (6 bases). V was pared by 7 bases and J by 1 base, with 13 bases between. Germline-derived CDR1 and CDR2 are MNHEY and SVGAGI. The CDR3 runs 15 residues. In nucleotides, the CDR3 is TGTGCCAGCACAAAGTCGGGAGAGAACACCGGGGAGCTGTTTTTT. It encodes CASTKSGENTGELFF.

The V and J genes are TRBV19 and TRBJ2-7; TRBD2 agrees at 11 bases. CDR1 is LNHDA and CDR2 is SQIVND in the germline V gene (reference sequence). Unmatched junction bases numbered 3, after V lost 3 bases and J lost 2 bases. The CDR3 totals 15 residues. CDR3 in DNA: TGTGCCAGTAGTATTCTAGCGGGAGGTGCCTACGAGCAGTACTTC. Protein product: CASSILAGGAYEQYF.

In this sample, this clone turned up a few times. The rearrangement links TRBV5-1 to TRBJ1-1; D gene ambiguous. CDR1 and CDR2 from the germline V gene are SGHRS and YFSETQ. The CDR3 is 13 amino acids. V gave up 6 bases and J gave up 0 bases, with 9 bases separating them. DNA of the CDR3: TGCGCCAGCAAAACACCCATGAACACTGAAGCTTTCTTT. Protein product: CASKTPMNTEAFF. Full variable domain (rest looked up from reference TRBV5-1 and TRBJ1-1): KAGVTQTPRYLIKTRGQQVTLSCSPISGHRSVSWYQQTPGQGLQFLFEYFSETQRNKGNFPGRFSGRQFSNSRSEMNVSTLELGDSALYLCASKTPMNTEAFFGQGTRLTVV.

V and J are TRBV14 and TRBJ2-3; either TRBD1 or TRBD2 may supply D (6 bases each). This CDR3 is built from 15 residues. Between the trimmed V and J ends, which lost 1 base and 0 bases, there was a span of 8 bases. The germline V gene has CDR1 SGHDN and CDR2 FVKESK. Here the CDR3 reads CASSQVGGSTDTQYF. The CDR3 DNA reads as TGTGCCAGCAGCCAAGTAGGGGGGAGCACAGATACGCAGTATTTT.

CDR3 DNA: TGTGCCAGTAGCCGTAGCGGGACCCCCTACAATGAGCAGTTCTTC. This encodes CASSRSGTPYNEQFF. V gene TRBV19 combines with J gene TRBJ2-1; 8 bases line up with TRBD2. Germline CDR1 LNHDA, CDR2 SQIVND (reference sequence). The CDR3 spans 15 residues. With V trimmed by 6 bases and J by 2 bases, 6 bases remained unmatched.

About this clone: Its ends do not fully match the called genes, so a read error is possible. The V call is TRBV2, the J call TRBJ2-3; 9 bases match TRBD2. CDR3 size: 12 residues. Germline CDR1 is SNHLY and CDR2 is FYNNEI. The CDR3 DNA sequence: TGTGCCAGCAGTGAAATGCTAGCGGGACAACCTTTT. It encodes CASSEMLAGQPF.

The V and J genes are TRBV5-1 and TRBJ2-7; D perhaps matches TRBD2 (6 bases). The V gene's germline CDR1 is SGHRS and CDR2 YFSETQ. The V gene lost 4 bases and the J gene lost 3 bases, with 17 bases spanning the gap. The CDR3 covers 15 residues. The CDR3 loop is CASSPIRTRDYEQYF. The CDR3 nucleotides read TGCGCCAGCAGCCCAATTCGAACGCGGGACTACGAGCAGTACTTC.

This chain uses TRBV27 with TRBJ2-5, with 8 bases that match TRBD1. V was clipped by 6 bases and J by 1 base; unmatched bases: 10. The germline CDR1 and CDR2 sequences are MNHEY and SMNVEV (reference sequence). This CDR3 spans 16 amino acids. The DNA for the CDR3 is TGTGCCAGCAGCCGTTGGACAGGGACCTTCCAAGAGACCCAGTACTTC. Its translation is CASSRWTGTFQETQYF.

The chain couples TRBV9 to TRBJ2-1; the match to TRBD2 covers 9 bases. The CDR3 has 15 residues. Germline trimming cut 1 base from V and 6 bases from J; bases unmatched to any gene: 5. CDR1 and CDR2 (germline): SGDLS, YYNGEE. The CDR3 here is CASSVSGRLGNEQFF. The CDR3 nucleotides read TGTGCCAGCAGCGTAAGCGGGAGGTTGGGCAATGAGCAGTTCTTC.

This clone appeared a single time. This sequence joins TRBV7-9 and TRBJ1-2; D call uncertain. This CDR3 is 13 amino acids long. Trimming removed 3 bases from V and 2 bases from J, with 7 bases in between. Germline CDR1 is SEHNR and CDR2 is FQNEAQ (reference sequence). Written as DNA, the CDR3 is TGTGCCAGCAGCTTGGTAACGAACTATGGCTACACCTTC. It encodes CASSLVTNYGYTF.

The V call is TRBV19, the J call TRBJ2-7, with D possibly called TRBD1 or TRBD2 (5 bases each). The CDR3 sequence is 13 residues long. CDR1 is LNHDA and CDR2 is SQIVND in the germline V gene (reference sequence). The V gene lost 6 bases and the J gene lost 3 bases, with 12 bases spanning the gap. The CDR3 DNA follows: TGTGCCAGTAGCACGGGACGGTTCTACGAGCAGTACTTC. Translated, it gives CASSTGRFYEQYF.

This sequence joins TRBV15 and TRBJ2-2, with 7 bases fitting TRBD2. V trimming: 0 bases; J trimming: 4 bases; junction bases outside the gene matches: 8. The V gene's germline CDR1 is LNHNV and CDR2 YYDKDF (reference sequence). The CDR3 totals 17 residues. The CDR3 sequence: CATSRDLSGGFTGELFF. Written as DNA, the CDR3 is TGTGCCACCAGCAGAGATCTGTCGGGAGGATTCACCGGGGAGCTGTTTTTT. Filled out from reference TRBV15 and TRBJ2-2, the complete variable domain reads DAMVIQNPRYQVTQFGKPVTLSCSQTLNHNVMYWYQQKSSQAPKLLFHYYDKDFNNEADTPDNFQSRRPNTSFCFLDIRSPGLGDTAMYLCATSRDLSGGFTGELFFGEGSRLTVL.

The chain is built from TRBV2 and TRBJ1-5; possibly TRBD1 for D (6 bases). The length of the CDR3 is 15 residues. Trimming stripped 4 bases from V and 5 bases from J, with 15 bases between. Germline values: CDR1 SNHLY, CDR2 FYNNEI. The CDR3 region is CASSVGGGFHQPQHF. The CDR3 DNA reads as TGTGCCAGCAGTGTAGGAGGGGGGTTTCATCAGCCCCAGCATTTT.

The chain employs TRBV27 and TRBJ1-2, with 7 positions matching TRBD1. Germline V gene data show CDR1 as MNHEY and CDR2 as SMNVEV (reference sequence). This CDR3 region has 14 residues. V lost 2 bases, J lost 1 base, and 1 base stayed unmatched. CDR3 in DNA: TGTGCCAGCAGTTTACAGGGGGATAACTATGGCTACACCTTC. It yields the protein CASSLQGDNYGYTF.

This clone was counted a single time. This chain uses TRBV4-1 with TRBJ2-7; the D gene is possibly TRBD1 (5 bases). V lost 4 bases and J lost 7, with 11 bases in between. From germline, CDR1 is MGHRA and CDR2 YSYEKL. CDR3 length: 12 amino acids. The CDR3 nucleotides are TGCGCCAGCAGCCGGGGCGCTGGAGAGCAGTACTTC. It specifies CASSRGAGEQYF.

To note about this clone: Different DNA sequences within this sample yield the same CDR3. The chain joins TRBV7-9 to TRBJ1-1; D gene uncertain. Trimming left V 0 bases short and J 1 base short, with 9 bases between. CDR3 length: 15 amino acids. Germline V CDR1 and CDR2: SEHNR, FQNEAQ (reference sequence). In DNA form, the CDR3 reads TGTGCCAGCAGCTTAGCGCATGGAGGGAACACTGAAGCTTTCTTT. Its translation: CASSLAHGGNTEAFF.

This chain uses TRBV4-2 with TRBJ2-7, with TRBD2 matching 9 bases. CDR1 and CDR2 (germline): LGHNA, YNFKEQ. The CDR3 totals 15 residues. Trimming removed 1 base from V and 3 bases from J; junction bases left unmatched: 4. CDR3 loop: CASSQVSSGNYEQYF. The CDR3 region has the DNA TGTGCCAGCAGCCAAGTGTCTAGCGGGAACTACGAGCAGTACTTC.

The chain uses TRBV19 and TRBJ2-7, with TRBD2 as a possible D gene (6 bases). Germline CDR1 and CDR2: LNHDA and SQIVND (reference sequence). With 5 bases removed from V and 6 bases from J, the gap between germline ends came to 14 bases. The CDR3 runs to 13 residues. Written as DNA, the CDR3 is TGTGCCAGTAGTTCGCCGGGGGAGTTCGAGCAGTACTTC. Its protein product is CASSSPGEFEQYF.

By frequency in the sample, this clone is medium-sized. The V gene is TRBV11-2, the J gene TRBJ2-7; D possibly uses TRBD1 or TRBD2 (6 bases each). Between the trimmed V and J ends, which lost 5 bases and 0 bases, there was a span of 20 bases. CDR1 SGHAT and CDR2 FQNNGV come from the germline V gene. This CDR3 is built from 17 residues. CDR3 sequence reads: CASSLGTIWGASYEQYF. For the CDR3, the DNA is TGTGCCAGCAGCCTCGGGACGATCTGGGGGGCCTCCTACGAGCAGTACTTC.

This chain uses TRBV28 with TRBJ2-7; 14 bases align to TRBD2. This CDR3 is built from 17 residues. V dropped 7 bases and J dropped 4; count of bases not matched to a gene: 12. Germline CDR1 MDHEN, CDR2 SYDVKM. This CDR3 is CASTHGTSGSLVYEQYF. CDR3 coding DNA: TGTGCCAGCACCCACGGGACTAGCGGGAGTCTAGTTTACGAGCAGTACTTC.

The CDR3 here is CASRTGGGEQFF. The CDR3 nucleotides are TGTGCCAGCAGAACGGGGGGCGGTGAGCAGTTCTTC. This chain links TRBV7-3 with TRBJ2-1, with D possibly being TRBD2 (7 bases). V lost 6 bases and J 9 bases, leaving 12 bases between the germline ends. There are 12 residues in the CDR3. Germline CDR1 and CDR2: SGHTA and FQGTGA. The whole variable domain, remainder taken from reference TRBV7-3 and TRBJ2-1, is GAGVSQTPSNKVTEKGKYVELRCDPISGHTALYWYRQSLGQGPEFLIYFQGTGAADDSGLPNDRFFAVRPEGSVSTLKIQRTERGDSAVYLCASRTGGGEQFFGPGTRLTVL.

The chain recombines TRBV14 with TRBJ1-2; D may be TRBD1 (5 bases). Germline V lookup: CDR1 SGHDN, CDR2 FVKESK. Trimming cost V 4 bases and J 4 bases, with 13 bases left between them. The CDR3 contains 14 residues. CDR3 DNA: TGTGCCAGCAGCCTAGCAGGGAACTCCTATGGCTACACCTTC. Its protein is CASSLAGNSYGYTF.

The chain is built from TRBV7-8 and TRBJ1-1; no clear D gene. The length of the CDR3 is 15 residues. Trimming shortened V by 1 base and J by 1 base, and 10 bases separated the two germline ends. The germline CDR1 and CDR2 sequences are SGHVS and FQNEAQ. The CDR3 is CASSLGRTANTEAFF. The DNA for the CDR3 is TGTGCCAGCAGCTTAGGAAGGACCGCGAACACTGAAGCTTTCTTT.

Relative to its sample, this clone is medium-sized (0.01 to 0.1%). V gene TRBV9 combines with J gene TRBJ2-3; TRBD1 is a possible D gene (5 bases). CDR1 and CDR2 from the germline V gene are SGDLS and YYNGEE. V was pared by 3 bases and J by 6 bases, with 5 bases between. This CDR3 has 11 amino acids. CDR3 in DNA: TGTGCCAGCAGCGAGGGGGATACGCAGTATTTT. Translating gives CASSEGDTQYF.

The chain carries TRBV19 and TRBJ2-5, with TRBD2 matching over 10 bases. The CDR3 sequence is 13 residues long. The V and J ends lost 9 bases and 3 bases, in that order; junction bases with no gene match: 4. Germline loops: CDR1 LNHDA, CDR2 SQIVND (reference sequence). The chain's CDR3 is CASLGLAEETQYF. DNA of the CDR3: TGTGCCAGCCTCGGACTAGCGGAAGAGACCCAGTACTTC.

The chain links TRBV4-3 to TRBJ2-7; 7 bases agree with TRBD1. Germline CDR1 reads LGHNA; CDR2 reads YSLEER. The CDR3 totals 15 residues. V gave up 4 bases and J gave up 2 bases; unmatched junction bases: 8. The CDR3: CASSLRDSPAYEQYF. The CDR3 nucleotides read TGCGCCAGCAGCCTACGGGACAGCCCCGCCTACGAGCAGTACTTC.

This chain joins TRBV28 and TRBJ2-1, with 8 positions matching TRBD2. Germline V lookup: CDR1 MDHEN, CDR2 SYDVKM. After removal of 4 bases from V and 3 bases from J, the junction contained 5 bases not matched to a gene. This CDR3 is 15 amino acids long. As DNA, the CDR3 is TGTGCCAGCAGTTCAGAGCGGGAGTACTACAATGAGCAGTTCTTC. Protein: CASSSEREYYNEQFF.

A single count supports this clone. The rearrangement links TRBV4-1 to TRBJ1-1, with unresolved D. The germline V gene has CDR1 MGHRA and CDR2 YSYEKL. The V end lost 1 base, the J end lost 5 bases, and 17 bases lay between the germline ends. The CDR3 has 16 residues. CDR3 bases: TGCGCCAGCAGCCAAGGGCATCTAGGGTGGGAAACTGAAGCTTTCTTT. Protein sequence: CASSQGHLGWETEAFF.

J is TRBJ2-7 and V is TRBV5-6, with D possibly matching TRBD2 (5 bases). The V and J ends lost 0 bases and 7 bases respectively, with 14 bases between them. Germline V CDR1 and CDR2: SGHDT, YYEEEE. The CDR3 is made up of 14 amino acids. This CDR3 is CASSLGTGTFEQYF. The DNA for the CDR3 is TGTGCCAGCAGCTTGGGGACGGGAACTTTTGAGCAGTACTTC. The full variable domain, in which reference TRBV5-6 and TRBJ2-7 provide the parts outside the CDR3, is DAGVTQSPTHLIKTRGQQVTLRCSPKSGHDTVSWYQQALGQGPQFIFQYYEEEERQRGNFPDRFSGHQFPNYSSELNVNALLLGDSALYLCASSLGTGTFEQYFGPGTRLTVT.